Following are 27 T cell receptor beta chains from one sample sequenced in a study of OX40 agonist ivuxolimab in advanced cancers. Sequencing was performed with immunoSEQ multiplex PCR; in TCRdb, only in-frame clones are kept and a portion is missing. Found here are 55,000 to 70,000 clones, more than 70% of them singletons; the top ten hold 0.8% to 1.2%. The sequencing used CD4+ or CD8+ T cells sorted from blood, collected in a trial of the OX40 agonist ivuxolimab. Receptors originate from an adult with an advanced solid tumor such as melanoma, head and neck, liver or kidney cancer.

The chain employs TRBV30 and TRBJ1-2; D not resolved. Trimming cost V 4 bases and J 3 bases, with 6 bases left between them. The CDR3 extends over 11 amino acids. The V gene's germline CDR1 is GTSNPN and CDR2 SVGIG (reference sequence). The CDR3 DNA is TGTGCCTGGAACGGATACTATGGCTACACCTTC. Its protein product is CAWNGYYGYTF. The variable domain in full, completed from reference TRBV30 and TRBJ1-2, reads SQTIHQWPATLVQPVGSPLSLECTVEGTSNPNLYWYRQAAGRGLQLLFYSVGIGQISSEVPQNLSASRPQDRQFILSSKKLLLSDSGFYLCAWNGYYGYTFGSGTRLTVV.

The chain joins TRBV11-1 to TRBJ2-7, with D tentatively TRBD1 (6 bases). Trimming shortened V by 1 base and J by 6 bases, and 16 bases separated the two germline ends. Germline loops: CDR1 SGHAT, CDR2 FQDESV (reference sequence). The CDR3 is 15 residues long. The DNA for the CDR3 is TGTGCCAGCAGCTTAGTAGGGACATCTACCTCCGAGCAGTACTTC. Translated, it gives CASSLVGTSTSEQYF.

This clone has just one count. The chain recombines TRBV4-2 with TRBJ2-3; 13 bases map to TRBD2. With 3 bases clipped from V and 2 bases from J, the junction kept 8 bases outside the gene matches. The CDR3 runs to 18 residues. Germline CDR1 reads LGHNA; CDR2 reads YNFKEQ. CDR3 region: CASSQRTSGRINTDTQYF. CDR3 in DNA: TGTGCCAGCAGCCAGAGGACTAGCGGGAGAATAAACACAGATACGCAGTATTTT.

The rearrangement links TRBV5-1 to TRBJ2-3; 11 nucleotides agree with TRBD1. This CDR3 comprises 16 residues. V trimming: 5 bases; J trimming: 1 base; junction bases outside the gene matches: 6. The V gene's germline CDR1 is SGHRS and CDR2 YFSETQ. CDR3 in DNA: TGCGCCAGCAGTACCGGACAGGGGGCCGGCACAGATACGCAGTATTTT. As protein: CASSTGQGAGTDTQYF.

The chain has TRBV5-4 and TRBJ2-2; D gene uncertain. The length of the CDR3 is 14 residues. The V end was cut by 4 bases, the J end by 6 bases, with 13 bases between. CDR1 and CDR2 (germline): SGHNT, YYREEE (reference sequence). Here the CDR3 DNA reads TGTGCCAGCAGCCCCTTTGCGCTAGCCGGGGAGCTGTTTTTT. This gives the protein CASSPFALAGELFF.

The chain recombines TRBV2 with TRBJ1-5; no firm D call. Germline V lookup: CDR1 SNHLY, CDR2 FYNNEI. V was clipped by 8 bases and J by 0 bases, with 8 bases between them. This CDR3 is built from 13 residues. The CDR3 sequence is CASVGYSNQPQHF. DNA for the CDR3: TGTGCCAGCGTGGGTTATAGCAATCAGCCCCAGCATTTT.

The CDR3 nucleotides read TGTGCCAGCAGCTTAATTGGACAGGGTTCCTATGGCTACACCTTC. Amino acid sequence: CASSLIGQGSYGYTF. This rearrangement joins TRBV7-2 to TRBJ1-2; TRBD1 matches at 8 bases. Looked up from germline, CDR1 is SGHTA and CDR2 is FQGNSA. The CDR3 runs to 15 residues. V was pared by 2 bases and J by 4 bases, with 6 bases of the junction left unmatched.

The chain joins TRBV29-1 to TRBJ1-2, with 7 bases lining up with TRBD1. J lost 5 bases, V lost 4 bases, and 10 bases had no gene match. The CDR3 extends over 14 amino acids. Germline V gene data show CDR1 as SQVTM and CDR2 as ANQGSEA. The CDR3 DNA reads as TGCAGCGTTGTGGACCAGGGGGGTTGGTATGGCTACACCTTC. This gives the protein CSVVDQGGWYGYTF.

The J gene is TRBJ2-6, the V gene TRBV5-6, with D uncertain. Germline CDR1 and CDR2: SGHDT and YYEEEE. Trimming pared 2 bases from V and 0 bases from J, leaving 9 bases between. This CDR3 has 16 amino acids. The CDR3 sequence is CASSFRSDSGANVLTF. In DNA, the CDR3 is TGTGCCAGCAGCTTTCGGTCCGACTCTGGGGCCAACGTCCTGACTTTC.

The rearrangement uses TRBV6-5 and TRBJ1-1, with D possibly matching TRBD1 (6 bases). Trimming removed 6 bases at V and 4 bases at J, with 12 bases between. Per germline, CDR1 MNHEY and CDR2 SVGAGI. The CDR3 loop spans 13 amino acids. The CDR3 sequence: CASRQGKSTEAFF. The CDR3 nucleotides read TGTGCCAGCAGACAGGGAAAGAGCACTGAAGCTTTCTTT.

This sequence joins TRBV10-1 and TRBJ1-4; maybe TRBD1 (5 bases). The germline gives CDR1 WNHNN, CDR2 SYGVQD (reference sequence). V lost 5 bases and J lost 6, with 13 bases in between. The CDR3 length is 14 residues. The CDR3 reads CASSQGTRDEKLFF. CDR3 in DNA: TGCGCCAGCAGTCAGGGTACCCGGGATGAAAAACTGTTTTTT.

The CDR3 DNA reads TGTGCCAGCAGCTCTTCTAGGGCGCAGTATTTT. Translation: CASSSSRAQYF. This sequence joins TRBV7-2 and TRBJ2-3; D gene uncertain. The germline V and J ends were trimmed by 4 bases and 10 bases, with 9 bases remaining between them. The CDR3 runs to 11 residues. Looked up from germline, CDR1 is SGHTA and CDR2 is FQGNSA. Looking up the rest from reference TRBV7-2 and TRBJ2-3 gives the full variable domain: GAGVSQSPSNKVTEKGKDVELRCDPISGHTALYWYRQSLGQGLEFLIYFQGNSAPDKSGLPSDRFSAERTGGSVSTLTIQRTQQEDSAVYLCASSSSRAQYFGPGTRLTVL.

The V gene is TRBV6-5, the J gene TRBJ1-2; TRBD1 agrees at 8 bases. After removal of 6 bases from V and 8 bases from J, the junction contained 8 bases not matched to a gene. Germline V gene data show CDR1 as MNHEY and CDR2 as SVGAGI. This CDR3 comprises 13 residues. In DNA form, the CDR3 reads TGTGCCAGCAGGGACAGGGCGTCTTCGGGCTACACCTTC. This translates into CASRDRASSGYTF.

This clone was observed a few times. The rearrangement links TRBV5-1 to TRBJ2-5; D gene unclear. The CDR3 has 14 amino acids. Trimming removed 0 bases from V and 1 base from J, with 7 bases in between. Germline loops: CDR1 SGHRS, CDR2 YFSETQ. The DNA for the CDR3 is TGCGCCAGCAGCTTGGTTCTGAGCCAAGAGACCCAGTACTTC. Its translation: CASSLVLSQETQYF.

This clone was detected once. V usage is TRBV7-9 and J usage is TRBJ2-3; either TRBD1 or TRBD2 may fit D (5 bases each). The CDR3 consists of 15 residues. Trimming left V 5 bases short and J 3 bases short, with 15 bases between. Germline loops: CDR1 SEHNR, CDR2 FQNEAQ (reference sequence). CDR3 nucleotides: TGTGCCAGCAGCCCGGGCTCGTGGGGGACAGATACGCAGTATTTT. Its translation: CASSPGSWGTDTQYF.

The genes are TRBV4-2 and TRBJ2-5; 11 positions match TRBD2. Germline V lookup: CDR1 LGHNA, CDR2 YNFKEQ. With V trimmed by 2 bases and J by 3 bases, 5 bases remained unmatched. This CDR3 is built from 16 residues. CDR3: CASSQYLAGGKETQYF. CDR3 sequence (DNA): TGTGCCAGCAGCCAATACTTAGCGGGGGGGAAAGAGACCCAGTACTTC.

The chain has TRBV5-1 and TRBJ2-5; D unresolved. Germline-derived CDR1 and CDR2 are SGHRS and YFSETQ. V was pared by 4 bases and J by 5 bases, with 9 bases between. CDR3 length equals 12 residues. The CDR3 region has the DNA TGCGCCAGCAGCCCTTCTCTGGAGACCCAGTACTTC. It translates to CASSPSLETQYF.

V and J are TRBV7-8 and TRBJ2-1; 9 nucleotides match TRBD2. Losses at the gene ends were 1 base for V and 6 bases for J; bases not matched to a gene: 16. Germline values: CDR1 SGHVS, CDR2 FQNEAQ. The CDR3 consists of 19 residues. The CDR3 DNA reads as TGTGCCAGCAGCTTAGTGAGGGCGACGCGGTCTAGCGGGGCCAATGAGCAGTTCTTC. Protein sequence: CASSLVRATRSSGANEQFF.

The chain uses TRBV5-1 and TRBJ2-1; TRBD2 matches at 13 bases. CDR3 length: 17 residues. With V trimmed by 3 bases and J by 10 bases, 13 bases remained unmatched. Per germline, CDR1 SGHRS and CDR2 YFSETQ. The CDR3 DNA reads TGCGCCAGCAGCTGGGGACTAGCGGGGTACCCCCCGGGGGAGCAGTTCTTC. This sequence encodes CASSWGLAGYPPGEQFF.

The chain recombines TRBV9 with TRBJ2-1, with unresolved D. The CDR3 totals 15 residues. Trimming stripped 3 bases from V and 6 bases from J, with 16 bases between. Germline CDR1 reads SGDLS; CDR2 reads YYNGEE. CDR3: CASSENLWDPNEQFF. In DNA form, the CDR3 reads TGTGCCAGCAGCGAAAATCTCTGGGATCCCAATGAGCAGTTCTTC.

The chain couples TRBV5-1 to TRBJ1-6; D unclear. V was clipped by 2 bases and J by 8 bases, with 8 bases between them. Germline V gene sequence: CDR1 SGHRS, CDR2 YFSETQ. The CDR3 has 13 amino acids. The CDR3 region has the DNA TGCGCCAGCAGCTTCGACGGGGATTCACCCCTCCACTTT. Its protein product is CASSFDGDSPLHF.

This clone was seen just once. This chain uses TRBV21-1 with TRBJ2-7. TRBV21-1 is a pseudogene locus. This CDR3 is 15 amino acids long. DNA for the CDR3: TGTGCCAGCAGCAAAGGGTGGGACCCCCCCTACGAGCAGTACTTC. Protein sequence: CASSKGWDPPYEQYF.

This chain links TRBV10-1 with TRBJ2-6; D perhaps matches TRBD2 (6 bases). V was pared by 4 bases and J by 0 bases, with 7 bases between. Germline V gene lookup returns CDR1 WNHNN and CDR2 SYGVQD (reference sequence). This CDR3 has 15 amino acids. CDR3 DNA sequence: TGCGCCAGCAGTGCCGGGAGCTCTGGGGCCAACGTCCTGACTTTC. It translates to CASSAGSSGANVLTF.

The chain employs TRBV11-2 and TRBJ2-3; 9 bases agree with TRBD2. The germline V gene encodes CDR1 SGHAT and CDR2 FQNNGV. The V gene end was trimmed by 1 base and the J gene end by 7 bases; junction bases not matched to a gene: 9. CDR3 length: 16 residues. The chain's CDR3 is CASSLVGGGAGNTQYF. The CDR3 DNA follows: TGTGCCAGCAGCTTAGTCGGCGGGGGGGCCGGAAATACGCAGTATTTT.

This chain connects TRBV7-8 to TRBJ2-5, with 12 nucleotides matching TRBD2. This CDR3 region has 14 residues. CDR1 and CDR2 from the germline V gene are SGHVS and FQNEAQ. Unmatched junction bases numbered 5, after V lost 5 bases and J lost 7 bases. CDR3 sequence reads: CASSTLAGGGTQYF. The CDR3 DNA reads TGTGCCAGCAGCACACTAGCGGGGGGTGGGACCCAGTACTTC.

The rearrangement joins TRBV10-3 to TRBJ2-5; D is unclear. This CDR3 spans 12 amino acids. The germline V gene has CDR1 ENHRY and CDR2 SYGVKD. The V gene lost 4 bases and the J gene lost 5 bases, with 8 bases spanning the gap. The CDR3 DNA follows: TGTGCCATCAGTGTGGGGAAGGAGACCCAGTACTTC. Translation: CAISVGKETQYF.

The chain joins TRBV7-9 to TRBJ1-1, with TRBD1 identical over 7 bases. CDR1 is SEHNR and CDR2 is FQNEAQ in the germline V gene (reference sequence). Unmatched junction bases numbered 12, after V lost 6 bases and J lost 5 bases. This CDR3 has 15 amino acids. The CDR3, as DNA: TGTGCCAGCAGGCTTACGACAGGGCCGGGGACTGAAGCTTTCTTT. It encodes CASRLTTGPGTEAFF.